This TCR beta chain was sequenced for a study of PD-L1 blockade in urothelial cancer. At the level of the study: Male sex and bladder-origin urothelial cancer characterized about 90% of the roughly 30 patients. Regarding the study as a whole: Better survival was predicted by below-median pretreatment blood TCR clonality.

Notes on this clone: Its target is not known.

V lost 6 bases and J lost 6; bases outside the gene matches: 13. The CDR3 sequence is 16 residues long. Germline V lookup: CDR1 SNHLY, CDR2 FYNNEI. Produced via immunoSEQ multiplex PCR; TCRdb's table is partial and in-frame only. Of 24,000 or so clones listed, roughly 84% were seen once; the top ten hold 1.6%. Time point given: peripheral blood 6 weeks after treatment start. The sequence came from a man between 70 and 80 years old with urothelial cancer. The rearrangement uses TRBV2 and TRBJ1-4; 7 nucleotides agree with TRBD1. This specimen consisted of PBMCs, obtained around atezolizumab (anti-PD-L1) treatment. DNA of the CDR3: TGTGCCAGCAGCGCTTCGAGACAGGGCCTCGATGAAAAACTGTTTTTT. Translation gives CASSASRQGLDEKLFF.